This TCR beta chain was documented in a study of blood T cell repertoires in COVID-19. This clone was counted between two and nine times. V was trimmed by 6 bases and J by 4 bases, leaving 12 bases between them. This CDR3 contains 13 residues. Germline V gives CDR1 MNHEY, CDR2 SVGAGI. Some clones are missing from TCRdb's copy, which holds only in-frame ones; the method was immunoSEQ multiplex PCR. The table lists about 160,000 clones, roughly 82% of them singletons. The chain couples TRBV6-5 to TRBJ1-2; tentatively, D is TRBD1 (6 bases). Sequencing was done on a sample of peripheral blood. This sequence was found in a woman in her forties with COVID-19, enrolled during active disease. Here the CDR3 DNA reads TGTGCCAGCAGCTTACAGGGTGGCTATGGCTACACCTTC. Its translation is CASSLQGGYGYTF.